The rows below give T cell receptor beta chains drawn from one sample of a study of T cell responses to AZD1222 COVID-19 vaccine. Using immunoSEQ multiplex PCR, the repertoire was profiled, and TCRdb retains in-frame clones only, with some absent. The table has about 110,000 clones, less than 95% seen once; the top ten hold roughly 8%. The source material was peripheral blood, sampled 28 days after the second AZD1222 dose. The receptors were gathered from an adult who received the AZD1222 COVID-19 vaccine. Both conserved end residues are part of each CDR3. A D gene is named only where the DNA matches it firmly. The size field is filled for only some rows; it gives once, few, many or a size class.

V,size,J,D,CDR3,DNA
TRBV5-1,NA,TRBJ1-4,NA,CASSLGATNEKLFF,TGCGCCAGCAGCTTGGGGGCAACTAATGAAAAACTGTTTTTT
TRBV19,few,TRBJ1-5,NA,CASKGGTLNQPQHF,TGTGCCAGTAAGGGGGGGACACTCAATCAGCCCCAGCATTTT
TRBV5-1,NA,TRBJ2-7,NA,CASSSIRPYEQYF,TGCGCCAGCAGCTCGATCCGCCCCTACGAGCAGTACTTC
TRBV25-1,NA,TRBJ2-3,NA,CASSGLLGKGPDTQYF,TGTGCCAGCAGTGGGCTTTTGGGAAAGGGTCCAGATACGCAGTATTTT
TRBV27,NA,TRBJ2-7,TRBD2,CASSTSGVPYEQYF,TGTGCCAGCAGTACTAGCGGGGTCCCCTACGAGCAGTACTTC
TRBV7-9,NA,TRBJ2-1,NA,CATGPNEQFF,TGTGCCACCGGCCCCAATGAGCAGTTCTTC
TRBV3-1/TRBV3-2,NA,TRBJ1-3,NA,CASSQDRGGNTIYF,TGTGCCAGCAGCCAAGACAGGGGAGGAAACACCATATATTTT
TRBV7-9,few,TRBJ2-7,NA,CASSLSLRAEHYEQYF,TGTGCCAGCAGCCTCTCCCTTCGAGCGGAGCACTACGAGCAGTACTTC
TRBV19,NA,TRBJ2-7,TRBD2,CASRRLAGAYEQYF,TGTGCCAGTAGGAGACTAGCGGGGGCCTACGAGCAGTACTTC
TRBV6-5,NA,TRBJ2-7,NA,CASRAGSQDRYEQYF,TGTGCCAGCAGAGCAGGGTCACAGGATCGCTACGAGCAGTACTTC
TRBV27,NA,TRBJ1-3,NA,CASSLLGSAGNTIYF,TGTGCCAGCAGTTTATTAGGGAGTGCTGGAAACACCATATATTTT
TRBV12-3/TRBV12-4,NA,TRBJ1-1,NA,CASSFYGGDEAFF,TGTGCCAGCAGTTTTTACGGGGGCGATGAAGCTTTCTTT
TRBV27,NA,TRBJ2-7,NA,CASSLWGPTYEQYF,TGTGCCAGCAGTTTATGGGGACCTACTTACGAGCAGTACTTC
TRBV6-5,NA,TRBJ1-2,TRBD1,CASRTQGVTYGYTF,TGTGCCAGCAGAACTCAGGGGGTCACCTATGGCTACACCTTC
TRBV3-1/TRBV3-2,NA,TRBJ1-6,NA,CASSPDTGFRPLHF,TGTGCCAGCAGCCCAGATACAGGGTTTAGACCCCTCCACTTT
TRBV21-1,once,TRBJ1-1,NA,CASSGGTGRSNRAFF,TGTGCCAGCAGCGGAGGGACAGGGAGGTCGAATAGGGCTTTCTTT
TRBV5-4,once,TRBJ2-7,TRBD2,CASSGGGGGGYEQYF,TGTGCCAGCAGCGGGGGGGGAGGAGGAGGGTACGAGCAGTACTTC
TRBV14,NA,TRBJ2-5,NA,CATSKGETQYF,TGTGCCACTTCGAAGGGGGAGACCCAGTACTTC
TRBV19,NA,TRBJ2-7,NA,CASSISLRVHPYEQYF,TGTGCCAGTAGTATCAGCCTGAGGGTCCACCCCTACGAGCAGTACTTC
TRBV5-1,NA,TRBJ1-4,NA,CASSTDGLATNEKLFF,TGCGCCAGCAGCACGGACGGCCTTGCAACTAATGAAAAACTGTTTTTT
TRBV6-1,once,TRBJ2-1,NA,CASSEGGGSYNEQFF,TGTGCCAGCAGCGAAGGGGGGGGCTCCTACAATGAGCAGTTCTTC
TRBV6-5,NA,TRBJ1-1,TRBD1,CASRGQGKNTEAFF,TGTGCCAGCAGAGGACAGGGGAAAAACACTGAAGCTTTCTTT
TRBV5-1,NA,TRBJ2-7,TRBD1,CASRTGTEQYF,TGCGCCAGCAGGACAGGGACCGAGCAGTACTTC
TRBV7-2,NA,TRBJ1-5,NA,CASSLDVRQPQHF,TGTGCCAGCAGCTTAGATGTACGGCAGCCCCAGCATTTT
TRBV2,NA,TRBJ2-2,TRBD2,CASGQGGGTPAGELFF,TGTGCCAGCGGTCAAGGCGGGGGGACGCCAGCCGGGGAGCTGTTTTTT
TRBV5-8,NA,TRBJ2-1,NA,CASSSSGTFGHEQFF,TGTGCCAGCAGCTCGTCCGGGACATTCGGCCATGAGCAGTTCTTC
TRBV5-8,few,TRBJ1-4,NA,CASSPGAGEKLFF,TGTGCCAGCAGCCCTGGGGCGGGTGAAAAACTGTTTTTT
TRBV11-3,NA,TRBJ1-5,NA,CASSFHGRYNQPQHF,TGTGCCAGCAGCTTTCACGGACGGTACAATCAGCCCCAGCATTTT
TRBV3-1/TRBV3-2,NA,TRBJ1-2,NA,CASSRTLQPYGYTF,TGTGCCAGCAGCCGGACCCTCCAGCCCTATGGCTACACCTTC
TRBV30,NA,TRBJ2-3,NA,CAWSSEPSETQYF,TGTGCCTGGAGTTCAGAGCCCTCGGAGACGCAGTATTTT
TRBV4-3,NA,TRBJ2-5,NA,CASSQGNQETQYF,TGCGCCAGCAGCCAAGGCAACCAAGAGACCCAGTACTTC
TRBV15,NA,TRBJ1-6,NA,CATSSKGYNSPLHF,TGTGCCACCAGCAGCAAAGGTTATAATTCACCCCTCCACTTT
TRBV6-2/TRBV6-3,NA,TRBJ2-5,TRBD2,CASSFQTSGVSETQYF,TGTGCCAGCAGTTTCCAGACTAGCGGGGTGTCAGAGACCCAGTACTTC
TRBV7-9,NA,TRBJ1-4,NA,CASSPDWGEKLFF,TGTGCCAGCAGCCCAGATTGGGGTGAAAAACTGTTTTTT
TRBV7-2,NA,TRBJ2-1,NA,CASSPTQVGYNEQFF,TGTGCCAGCAGTCCAACCCAGGTAGGGTACAATGAGCAGTTCTTC
TRBV4-1,NA,TRBJ2-7,NA,CASSQDVWTYEQYF,TGCGCCAGCAGCCAAGATGTGTGGACCTACGAGCAGTACTTC
TRBV30,NA,TRBJ1-1,NA,CAWTRDLNTEAFF,TGTGCCTGGACCAGGGACCTGAACACTGAAGCTTTCTTT
TRBV7-2,NA,TRBJ1-2,NA,CASSPFSTGPIYNYTF,TGTGCCAGCAGCCCATTTTCGACAGGACCGATATATAACTACACCTTC
TRBV7-2,NA,TRBJ1-2,NA,CASSLAHWGASGYTF,TGTGCCAGCAGCTTAGCGCATTGGGGGGCGTCCGGCTACACCTTC
TRBV27,NA,TRBJ2-7,TRBD1,CASTQTGAPTTKLYEQYF,TGTGCCAGCACCCAGACAGGGGCCCCAACCACGAAACTTTACGAGCAGTACTTC
TRBV2,NA,TRBJ1-2,NA,CASSEGGLEGYTF,TGTGCCAGCAGCGAGGGGGGGTTGGAGGGCTACACCTTC
TRBV7-3,NA,TRBJ2-1,NA,CASSLDLKHNEQFF,TGTGCCAGCAGCCTCGACCTAAAACACAATGAGCAGTTCTTC
TRBV5-4,NA,TRBJ1-3,NA,CASSLPPGNTIYF,TGTGCCAGCAGCCTCCCGCCTGGAAACACCATATATTTT
TRBV5-6,NA,TRBJ2-7,NA,CASSLRSPYEQYF,TGTGCCAGCAGCTTGAGATCCCCCTACGAGCAGTACTTC
TRBV6-2/TRBV6-3,NA,TRBJ2-7,NA,CASSGQGQGKQYF,TGTGCCAGCAGTGGGCAGGGCCAAGGCAAGCAGTACTTC
TRBV10-3,NA,TRBJ2-4,TRBD2,CAISERGGEGIQYF,TGTGCCATCAGTGAACGGGGGGGCGAGGGCATTCAGTACTTC
TRBV10-3,NA,TRBJ2-1,NA,CAISEADTSEQFF,TGTGCCATCAGTGAGGCCGATACTAGTGAGCAGTTCTTC
TRBV3-1/TRBV3-2,NA,TRBJ1-2,NA,CASSPDRIRGGYTF,TGTGCCAGCAGCCCAGACAGGATACGGGGTGGCTACACCTTC
TRBV6-6,NA,TRBJ1-3,NA,CASRSYSAGGNTIYF,TGTGCCAGCAGGTCCTACTCTGCGGGGGGAAACACCATATATTTT
TRBV7-2,NA,TRBJ1-3,NA,CASSPQFSGNTIYF,TGTGCCAGCAGCCCCCAGTTCTCTGGAAACACCATATATTTT
TRBV14,NA,TRBJ2-1,NA,CASSQGSSYNEQFF,TGTGCCAGCAGCCAAGGTAGCTCCTACAATGAGCAGTTCTTC
TRBV19,once,TRBJ2-2,TRBD1,CASSTDRGTGELFF,TGTGCCAGTAGTACCGACAGGGGGACCGGGGAGCTGTTTTTT
TRBV2,NA,TRBJ2-7,TRBD1,CASSPPRTGTYEQYF,TGTGCCAGCAGTCCGCCCAGGACAGGGACCTACGAGCAGTACTTC
TRBV7-6,NA,TRBJ1-3,NA,CASSSSTPAAFGNTIYF,TGTGCCAGCAGCTCCTCGACCCCGGCGGCCTTTGGAAACACCATATATTTT
TRBV11-2,NA,TRBJ1-1,NA,CASSLRRAAATEAFF,TGTGCCAGCAGCTTAAGGCGCGCAGCGGCCACTGAAGCTTTCTTT
TRBV5-4,once,TRBJ1-4,NA,CASSLGGVLNEKLFF,TGTGCCAGCAGCCTCGGGGGGGTACTTAATGAAAAACTGTTTTTT
TRBV18,NA,TRBJ2-2,NA,CASSPTGSDTGELFF,TGTGCCAGCTCACCTACAGGGTCTGACACCGGGGAGCTGTTTTTT
TRBV11-2,NA,TRBJ2-5,TRBD1,CASSSHRGRETQYF,TGTGCCAGCAGCTCCCACAGGGGCAGGGAGACCCAGTACTTC
TRBV5-1,NA,TRBJ2-5,NA,CASSGGHPETQYF,TGCGCCAGCAGCGGGGGACACCCAGAGACCCAGTACTTC